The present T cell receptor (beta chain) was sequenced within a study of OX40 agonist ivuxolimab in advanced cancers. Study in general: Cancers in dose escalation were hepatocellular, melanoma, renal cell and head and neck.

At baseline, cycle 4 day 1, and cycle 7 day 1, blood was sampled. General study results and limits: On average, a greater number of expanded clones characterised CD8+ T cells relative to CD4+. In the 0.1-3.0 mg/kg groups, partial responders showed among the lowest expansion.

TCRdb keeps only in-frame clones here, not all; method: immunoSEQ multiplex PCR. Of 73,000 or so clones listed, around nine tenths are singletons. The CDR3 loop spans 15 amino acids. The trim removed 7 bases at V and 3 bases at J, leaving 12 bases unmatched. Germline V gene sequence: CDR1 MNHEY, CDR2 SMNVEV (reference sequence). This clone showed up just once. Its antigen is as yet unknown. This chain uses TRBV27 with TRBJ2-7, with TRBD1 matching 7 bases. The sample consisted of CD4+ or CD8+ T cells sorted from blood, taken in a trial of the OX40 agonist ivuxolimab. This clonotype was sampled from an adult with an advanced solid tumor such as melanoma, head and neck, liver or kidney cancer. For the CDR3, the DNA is TGTGCCAGCAAGAGAGGGGGCGTAAGTAACTACGAGCAGTACTTC. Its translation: CASKRGGVSNYEQYF.